Below, 32 T cell receptor beta chains from the same sample are listed, as sequenced in a study of blood T cell repertoires in COVID-19. Using immunoSEQ multiplex PCR, the repertoire was profiled, and TCRdb retains in-frame clones only, with some absent. The profile shows about 270,000 clones, approximately 90% of them singletons. The sample was PBMCs or T cells enriched from blood (not recorded which). The receptors originated from a woman in her thirties or forties with acute COVID-19.

The V and J genes are TRBV5-5 and TRBJ1-5, with 9 bases matching TRBD1. Germline CDR1 reads SGHKS; CDR2 reads YYEKEE (reference sequence). The CDR3 loop spans 15 amino acids. J gave up 9 bases and V 0 bases, and 7 bases lay outside the gene matches. The CDR3, as DNA: TGTGCCAGCAGCTTGGGAGGGACAGGGTTTCGGCCCCAGCATTTT. Amino acid sequence: CASSLGGTGFRPQHF.

This sequence joins TRBV9 and TRBJ2-7, with 8 nucleotides matching TRBD1. Germline V lookup: CDR1 SGDLS, CDR2 YYNGEE. The CDR3 totals 15 residues. The J segment lost 0 bases and the V segment lost 0 bases, leaving 2 bases of the junction unmatched. The CDR3, as DNA: TGTGCCAGCAGCGTAGGGCAGGGGGCCTCCTACGAGCAGTACTTC. This sequence encodes CASSVGQGASYEQYF. The complete variable domain, with remaining parts taken from reference TRBV9 and TRBJ2-7, reads DSGVTQTPKHLITATGQRVTLRCSPRSGDLSVYWYQQSLDQGLQFLIQYYNGEERAKGNILERFSAQQFPDLHSELNLSSLELGDSALYFCASSVGQGASYEQYFGPGTRLTVT.

The rearrangement links TRBV2 to TRBJ2-3; 11 bases are shared with TRBD2. The ends lost 4 bases at V and 3 bases at J; junction bases unmatched: 9. The CDR3 sequence is 17 residues long. In germline, CDR1 is SNHLY, CDR2 FYNNEI. The CDR3 DNA is TGTGCCAGCAGTGGCCGTTGGGCTAGCGGGGGGACAGATACGCAGTATTTT. It yields the protein CASSGRWASGGTDTQYF.

The genes are TRBV7-8 and TRBJ2-6; D unclear. Germline V gives CDR1 SGHVS, CDR2 FQNEAQ. This CDR3 contains 13 residues. V lost 3 bases to trimming and J lost 4 bases, with 4 bases between them. As DNA, the CDR3 is TGTGCCAGCAGCTTGCGGGGGGCCAACGTCCTGACTTTC. This translates into CASSLRGANVLTF.

This clone appeared once. The J gene is TRBJ2-7, the V gene TRBV18; TRBD1 is a possible D gene (6 bases). V was cut by 3 bases and J by 2 bases, with 17 bases left in between. Germline CDR1 reads KGHSH; CDR2 reads LQKENI. The length of the CDR3 is 16 residues. CDR3 protein: CASSPTSRDKAYEQYF. The CDR3 DNA reads TGTGCCAGCTCACCTACGAGCCGGGACAAAGCCTACGAGCAGTACTTC.

The chain links TRBV6-5 to TRBJ1-5; D perhaps matches TRBD1 (5 bases). Per the germline V gene, CDR1 is MNHEY and CDR2 is SVGAGI. The CDR3 is 15 residues long. The germline V and J ends were trimmed by 7 bases and 5 bases, with 18 bases remaining between them. CDR3 coding DNA: TGTGCCAGCACCCAATTAGGGGTGGGGTATCAGCCCCAGCATTTT. Translated: CASTQLGVGYQPQHF.

The V gene is TRBV9, the J gene TRBJ1-4; TRBD1 matches at 7 bases. The CDR3 is made up of 15 amino acids. Per the germline V gene, CDR1 is SGDLS and CDR2 is YYNGEE. Unmatched junction bases numbered 8, after V lost 4 bases and J lost 5 bases. The CDR3 DNA reads as TGTGCCAGCAGCAAAAGGGACAGAGTAAATGAAAAACTGTTTTTT. Protein product: CASSKRDRVNEKLFF.

This sequence joins TRBV27 and TRBJ1-2; D is perhaps TRBD1 (5 bases). V was clipped by 2 bases and J by 8 bases, with 15 bases between them. The CDR3 extends over 14 amino acids. Germline V gene sequence: CDR1 MNHEY, CDR2 SMNVEV (reference sequence). DNA for the CDR3: TGTGCCAGCAGTTTAAGGTCAGGGTTGTACGGCTACACCTTC. It translates to CASSLRSGLYGYTF.

V is TRBV30 and J is TRBJ2-1; TRBD1 aligns across 8 bases. V was pared by 5 bases and J by 8 bases, with 14 bases of the junction left unmatched. The length of the CDR3 is 15 residues. Germline V lookup: CDR1 GTSNPN, CDR2 SVGIG (reference sequence). The CDR3 is CAWQDPVQGDDEQFF. CDR3 sequence (DNA): TGTGCCTGGCAGGACCCGGTACAGGGGGACGATGAGCAGTTCTTC.

The V call is TRBV2, the J call TRBJ2-3, with D unresolved. V lost 6 bases, J lost 2 bases, and 6 bases lay in between. This CDR3 comprises 12 residues. CDR1 and CDR2 from the germline V gene are SNHLY and FYNNEI. This CDR3 is CASRQDTDTQYF. In DNA form, the CDR3 reads TGTGCCAGCAGGCAGGACACAGATACGCAGTATTTT. Filled out from reference TRBV2 and TRBJ2-3, the complete variable domain reads EPEVTQTPSHQVTQMGQEVILRCVPISNHLYFYWYRQILGQKVEFLVSFYNNEISEKSEIFDDQFSVERPDGSNFTLKIRSTKLEDSAMYFCASRQDTDTQYFGPGTRLTVL.

The chain is built from TRBV2 and TRBJ1-1, with unresolved D. The CDR3 extends over 14 amino acids. V was pared by 2 bases and J by 9 bases, with 16 bases between. In germline, CDR1 is SNHLY, CDR2 FYNNEI. The CDR3 sequence: CASSEYQAPIQAFF. The CDR3 DNA is TGTGCCAGCAGTGAATACCAGGCACCAATCCAAGCTTTCTTT.

This chain uses TRBV5-1 with TRBJ1-4; the D is unclear. The V end lost 1 base, the J end lost 2 bases, and 3 bases lay between the germline ends. Germline V gives CDR1 SGHRS, CDR2 YFSETQ. This CDR3 is built from 13 residues. This CDR3 is CASSLQTNEKLFF. The CDR3 DNA reads as TGCGCCAGCAGCTTGCAGACTAATGAAAAACTGTTTTTT.

A single count supports this clone. The chain combines TRBV5-1 with TRBJ1-3; the D gene is possibly TRBD1 (6 bases). This CDR3 is 14 amino acids long. Deletions cut 3 bases from V and 4 bases from J, with 11 bases between. The V gene's germline CDR1 is SGHRS and CDR2 YFSETQ. CDR3 residues: CASSYDRKGNTIYF. CDR3 DNA sequence: TGCGCCAGCAGCTACGACAGGAAAGGAAACACCATATATTTT. Full variable domain (rest looked up from reference TRBV5-1 and TRBJ1-3): KAGVTQTPRYLIKTRGQQVTLSCSPISGHRSVSWYQQTPGQGLQFLFEYFSETQRNKGNFPGRFSGRQFSNSRSEMNVSTLELGDSALYLCASSYDRKGNTIYFGEGSWLTVV.

This chain uses TRBV9 with TRBJ2-6; possible D gene TRBD2, 6 bases. The CDR3 consists of 15 residues. Trimming pared 3 bases from V and 3 bases from J, leaving 10 bases between. From germline, CDR1 is SGDLS and CDR2 YYNGEE. This CDR3 is CASSARGNGANVLTF. DNA of the CDR3: TGTGCCAGCAGCGCGCGGGGTAATGGGGCCAACGTCCTGACTTTC.

The chain carries TRBV4-3 and TRBJ1-1; the D gene is possibly TRBD1 (5 bases). This CDR3 region has 15 residues. The ends were cut back, 1 base at V and 5 bases at J, with 14 bases in the middle. Germline values: CDR1 LGHNA, CDR2 YSLEER. The CDR3 nucleotides are TGCGCCAGCAGCCAAGTCGCAGGGTCGTGGACTGAAGCTTTCTTT. It encodes CASSQVAGSWTEAFF.

This sequence joins TRBV6-1 and TRBJ1-6; D is ambiguous. V lost 3 bases and J 6 bases, leaving 3 bases between the germline ends. Germline V gene data show CDR1 as MNHNS and CDR2 as SASEGT. The CDR3 length is 12 residues. CDR3 amino acids: CASSDSNSPLHF. The CDR3 DNA is TGTGCCAGCAGTGACAGTAATTCACCCCTCCACTTT.

The chain has TRBV6-5 and TRBJ1-1; 7 nucleotides align to TRBD1. The CDR3 sequence is 15 residues long. CDR1 is MNHEY, CDR2 SVGAGI, per germline. Trimming removed 2 bases from V and 5 bases from J; junction bases left unmatched: 8. DNA of the CDR3: TGTGCCAGCAGTTACCCTGGGACAGTTGGTACTGAAGCTTTCTTT. Amino acid sequence: CASSYPGTVGTEAFF.

The chain joins TRBV2 to TRBJ2-5; 8 positions match TRBD2. There are 18 residues in the CDR3. CDR1 and CDR2 from the germline V gene are SNHLY and FYNNEI. After removal of 6 bases from V and 5 bases from J, the junction contained 20 bases not matched to a gene. The CDR3 is CASRAQAGVYLRSETQYF. CDR3 DNA sequence: TGTGCCAGCAGAGCACAAGCGGGAGTCTATTTACGGAGCGAGACCCAGTACTTC.

This chain uses TRBV2 with TRBJ1-5, with 9 positions matching TRBD1. The CDR3 has 13 amino acids. V lost 4 bases and J lost 5; bases outside the gene matches: 0. Germline V CDR1 and CDR2: SNHLY, FYNNEI. CDR3 in amino acids: CASSGTGDQPQHF. As DNA, the CDR3 is TGTGCCAGCAGTGGGACAGGGGATCAGCCCCAGCATTTT.

The chain employs TRBV5-8 and TRBJ1-2; weak D call: TRBD1 (6 bases). The germline V and J ends were trimmed by 2 bases and 2 bases, with 13 bases remaining between them. The V gene's germline CDR1 is SGHTS and CDR2 YDEGEE. The CDR3 is 15 residues long. Written as DNA, the CDR3 is TGTGCCAGCAGCTTAGAGGGGGAGACGAACTATGGCTACACCTTC. The encoded protein is CASSLEGETNYGYTF.

The chain uses TRBV6-5 and TRBJ1-5; maybe TRBD1 (5 bases). V lost 2 bases and J 3 bases, leaving 14 bases between the germline ends. The CDR3 contains 16 residues. Germline V gene sequence: CDR1 MNHEY, CDR2 SVGAGI. CDR3 coding DNA: TGTGCCAGCAGTTACCTGGCCCGGGGGTACAATCAGCCCCAGCATTTT. Translation: CASSYLARGYNQPQHF.

The genes are TRBV7-2 and TRBJ2-3; 12 positions match TRBD1. Per the germline V gene, CDR1 is SGHTA and CDR2 is FQGNSA. Trimming removed 5 bases from V and 2 bases from J; junction bases left unmatched: 5. The CDR3 spans 16 residues. DNA for the CDR3: TGTGCCAGCAGCCCGGGACAGGGGGCCTTCACAGATACGCAGTATTTT. Protein sequence: CASSPGQGAFTDTQYF.

This chain joins TRBV6-1 and TRBJ2-1; 11 bases align to TRBD2. CDR1 and CDR2 from the germline V gene are MNHNS and SASEGT. The CDR3 extends over 16 amino acids. V gave up 0 bases and J gave up 8 bases; unmatched junction bases: 6. CDR3 in amino acids: CASSEASSGGYYEQFF. As DNA, the CDR3 is TGTGCCAGCAGTGAAGCGTCTAGCGGGGGGTACTATGAGCAGTTCTTC.

The J gene is TRBJ2-3, the V gene TRBV5-1; a possible D gene is TRBD1 (5 bases). Germline V gene lookup returns CDR1 SGHRS and CDR2 YFSETQ. Trimming pared 4 bases from V and 4 bases from J, leaving 13 bases between. CDR3 length: 14 residues. The CDR3 DNA sequence: TGCGCCAGCAGCCTGAGACAGCTCCCAGATACGCAGTATTTT. It translates to CASSLRQLPDTQYF. The whole variable domain, remainder taken from reference TRBV5-1 and TRBJ2-3, is KAGVTQTPRYLIKTRGQQVTLSCSPISGHRSVSWYQQTPGQGLQFLFEYFSETQRNKGNFPGRFSGRQFSNSRSEMNVSTLELGDSALYLCASSLRQLPDTQYFGPGTRLTVL.

The genes are TRBV7-9 and TRBJ2-1, with 11 bases identical to TRBD2. Per germline, CDR1 SEHNR and CDR2 FQNEAQ (reference sequence). The CDR3 consists of 15 residues. J was trimmed by 5 bases and V by 6 bases; bases with no gene match: 6. The CDR3 is CASSKLAGVNNEQFF. The CDR3 nucleotides are TGTGCCAGCAGTAAACTAGCGGGAGTAAACAATGAGCAGTTCTTC.

This chain joins TRBV13 and TRBJ2-7; a possible D gene is TRBD2 (7 bases). CDR1 is PRHDT, CDR2 FYEKMQ, per germline (reference sequence). Trimming took 1 base from V and 0 from J, leaving 13 bases between them. This CDR3 comprises 16 residues. CDR3 DNA: TGTGCCAGCAGCTTAGATCGGGGGGCTTCCTCCTACGAGCAGTACTTC. Translated: CASSLDRGASSYEQYF.

The rearrangement joins TRBV15 to TRBJ2-1, with 9 bases aligning to TRBD1. The trim removed 1 base at V and 8 bases at J, leaving 6 bases unmatched. From germline, CDR1 is LNHNV and CDR2 YYDKDF (reference sequence). This CDR3 is built from 15 residues. The CDR3 nucleotides are TGTGCCACCAGCAGAGGACGGGACAGGGTACATGAGCAGTTCTTC. This codes for CATSRGRDRVHEQFF.

The CDR3 spells CASSWTGVSQPQHF. CDR3 nucleotides: TGTGCCAGCAGCTGGACAGGGGTGAGTCAGCCCCAGCATTTT. The genes are TRBV2 and TRBJ1-5, with 9 bases matching TRBD1. CDR3 length equals 14 residues. V was pared by 6 bases and J by 6 bases, with 6 bases of the junction left unmatched. CDR1 is SNHLY and CDR2 is FYNNEI in the germline V gene.

The chain combines TRBV15 with TRBJ2-5; no clear D gene. CDR1 is LNHNV, CDR2 YYDKDF, per germline (reference sequence). This CDR3 region has 13 residues. V lost 1 base to trimming and J lost 5 bases, with 8 bases between them. In DNA, the CDR3 is TGTGCCACCAGCAGAGCCACGCGGGAGACCCAGTACTTC. This sequence encodes CATSRATRETQYF.

The chain recombines TRBV9 with TRBJ2-7, with D perhaps TRBD1 (5 bases). Germline CDR1 and CDR2: SGDLS and YYNGEE. This CDR3 comprises 14 residues. The germline V and J ends were trimmed by 0 bases and 4 bases, with 11 bases remaining between them. For the CDR3, the DNA is TGTGCCAGCAGCGTAGAGGGGTCAGGTTACGAGCAGTACTTC. Translated, it gives CASSVEGSGYEQYF.

The CDR3: CASSVQGASETQYF. CDR3 nucleotide sequence: TGCGCCAGCAGCGTCCAGGGGGCATCAGAGACCCAGTACTTC. The rearrangement joins TRBV4-1 to TRBJ2-5; TRBD1 aligns across 8 bases. Germline CDR1 reads MGHRA; CDR2 reads YSYEKL. This CDR3 region has 14 residues. The junction had 6 bases not matched to a gene; V was cut back by 5 bases and J by 4 bases.

This clone showed up just a few times. The J gene is TRBJ1-6, the V gene TRBV5-6; the D is unclear. This CDR3 comprises 12 residues. Germline CDR1 and CDR2: SGHDT and YYEEEE. With 4 bases removed from V and 5 bases from J, the gap between germline ends came to 4 bases. The CDR3 region has the DNA TGTGCCAGCAGCCTTGATAATTCACCCCTCCACTTT. It translates to CASSLDNSPLHF. Drawing the rest from reference TRBV5-6 and TRBJ1-6, the complete variable domain is DAGVTQSPTHLIKTRGQQVTLRCSPKSGHDTVSWYQQALGQGPQFIFQYYEEEERQRGNFPDRFSGHQFPNYSSELNVNALLLGDSALYLCASSLDNSPLHFGNGTRLTVT.